A selection of T cell receptor beta chains follows, all from one sample in a study of T cells after somatic rescue of genetic block. Data came from immunoSEQ multiplex PCR; TCRdb stores just in-frame clones and leaves some out. Of 9,500 to 15,000 clones listed, about two thirds were seen once; the top ten hold about 12%. What was sequenced was peripheral blood mononuclear cells (PBMCs). These receptors all come from a boy younger than 18. CDR3s include the opening cysteine and the closing phenylalanine or tryptophan. A D gene is named only where the DNA matches it firmly. Part of the rows lack a size; the others show once, few, many or a class for expanded clones.

abundance: few
v_gene: TRBV5-6
len: 16
d_gene: TRBD2
j_gene: TRBJ2-7
CDR3nt: TGTGCCAGCAGCCTATTGGGACTAGCGGGAAGGGACGAGCAGTACTTC
CDR3aa: CASSLLGLAGRDEQYF

abundance: NA
v_gene: TRBV30
len: 14
d_gene: NA
j_gene: TRBJ1-2
CDR3nt: TGTGCCTGGAGTGTACGGGGCAGGCCCTATGGCTACACCTTC
CDR3aa: CAWSVRGRPYGYTF

abundance: NA
v_gene: TRBV7-9
len: 15
d_gene: NA
j_gene: TRBJ2-2
CDR3nt: TGTGCCACCCAAAGCTCAAGAGCGAACACCGGGGAGCTGTTTTTT
CDR3aa: CATQSSRANTGELFF

abundance: NA
v_gene: TRBV6-1
len: 14
d_gene: NA
j_gene: TRBJ1-1
CDR3nt: TGTGCCAGCAGATCGGACTATCTGAACACTGAAGCTTTCTTT
CDR3aa: CASRSDYLNTEAFF

abundance: NA
v_gene: TRBV19
len: 15
d_gene: NA
j_gene: TRBJ1-3
CDR3nt: TGTGCCTGCCACCGGGACCCCTTATCTGGAAACACCATATATTTT
CDR3aa: CACHRDPLSGNTIYF

abundance: NA
v_gene: TRBV27
len: 14
d_gene: NA
j_gene: TRBJ2-7
CDR3nt: TGTGCCAGCAGTTTCAAACCATATTCCTACGAGCAGTACTTC
CDR3aa: CASSFKPYSYEQYF

abundance: NA
v_gene: TRBV6-5
len: 14
d_gene: NA
j_gene: TRBJ2-3
CDR3nt: TGTGCCAGCAGTCCCGGTGGTAGAGGGAATACGCAGTATTTT
CDR3aa: CASSPGGRGNTQYF

abundance: NA
v_gene: TRBV5-1
len: 15
d_gene: NA
j_gene: TRBJ2-7
CDR3nt: TGCGCCAGCAGCTTGGCGGAGGGGTGGGCCTACGAGCAGTACTTC
CDR3aa: CASSLAEGWAYEQYF

abundance: NA
v_gene: TRBV5-1
len: 15
d_gene: TRBD1
j_gene: TRBJ2-1
CDR3nt: TGCGCCAGCAGCTACCGACAGGGGGTTTACAATGAGCAGTTCTTC
CDR3aa: CASSYRQGVYNEQFF

abundance: NA
v_gene: TRBV6-5
len: 13
d_gene: TRBD1
j_gene: TRBJ2-7
CDR3nt: TGTGCCAGCAGTGCAGGGGGCGGCTACGAGCAGTACTTC
CDR3aa: CASSAGGGYEQYF

abundance: NA
v_gene: TRBV5-4
len: 12
d_gene: NA
j_gene: TRBJ1-3
CDR3nt: TGTGCCAGCAGCTCTCCCCCGAGCACCATATATTTT
CDR3aa: CASSSPPSTIYF

abundance: NA
v_gene: TRBV7-9
len: 17
d_gene: NA
j_gene: TRBJ2-7
CDR3nt: TGTGCCAGCAGCTTAGACGGAACTGGACACCTCTCCTACGAGCAGTACTTC
CDR3aa: CASSLDGTGHLSYEQYF

abundance: NA
v_gene: TRBV5-4
len: 14
d_gene: TRBD2
j_gene: TRBJ2-5
CDR3nt: TGTGCCAGCAGCTCGCAGCGGGGGCAAGAGACCCAGTACTTC
CDR3aa: CASSSQRGQETQYF

abundance: NA
v_gene: TRBV13
len: 13
d_gene: NA
j_gene: TRBJ2-7
CDR3nt: TGTGCCAGCAGCCTAGGGAGAGAGCGTCCTACAGCCTTC
CDR3aa: CASSLGRERPTAF

abundance: NA
v_gene: TRBV18
len: 12
d_gene: NA
j_gene: TRBJ2-3
CDR3nt: TGTGCCAGCTCACCACAGGCAGATACGCAGTATTTT
CDR3aa: CASSPQADTQYF

abundance: once
v_gene: TRBV4-2
len: 17
d_gene: NA
j_gene: TRBJ2-1
CDR3nt: TGTGCCAGCAGCCAAGTACTCTTTAGGGGTTACCAAGATGAGCAGTTCTTC
CDR3aa: CASSQVLFRGYQDEQFF

abundance: NA
v_gene: TRBV19
len: 22
d_gene: TRBD1
j_gene: TRBJ2-2
CDR3nt: TGTGCCAGTAGTATCCCAGACGGAAAAATTGGCCGGGACAGGGCGAACACCGGGGAGCTGTTTTTT
CDR3aa: CASSIPDGKIGRDRANTGELFF

abundance: once
v_gene: TRBV28
len: 13
d_gene: NA
j_gene: TRBJ1-1
CDR3nt: TGTGCCAGCAGCCCCGTCAGGGACACTGAAGCTTTCTTT
CDR3aa: CASSPVRDTEAFF

abundance: NA
v_gene: TRBV29-1
len: 14
d_gene: NA
j_gene: TRBJ2-7
CDR3nt: TGCAGCGTTGACCAACCCTACTCCGGTTACGAGCAGTACTTC
CDR3aa: CSVDQPYSGYEQYF

abundance: NA
v_gene: TRBV7-8
len: 12
d_gene: NA
j_gene: TRBJ2-7
CDR3nt: TGTGCCAGCAGCTTAGTTAGGGAAAAGCAGTACTTC
CDR3aa: CASSLVREKQYF

abundance: NA
v_gene: TRBV19
len: 15
d_gene: TRBD1
j_gene: TRBJ1-1
CDR3nt: TGTGCCAGTAGTATGGGGACAGTACCCTCTCATGAAGCTTTCTTT
CDR3aa: CASSMGTVPSHEAFF

abundance: few
v_gene: TRBV11-2
len: 13
d_gene: NA
j_gene: TRBJ2-5
CDR3nt: TGTGCCAGCAGCTTAGGGACAGAAGAGACCCAGTACTTC
CDR3aa: CASSLGTEETQYF

abundance: NA
v_gene: TRBV2
len: 13
d_gene: NA
j_gene: TRBJ1-6
CDR3nt: TGTGCCAGCAGTACTACATGGAATTCACCCCTCCACTTT
CDR3aa: CASSTTWNSPLHF

abundance: NA
v_gene: TRBV30
len: 18
d_gene: TRBD2
j_gene: TRBJ2-2
CDR3nt: TGTGCCTGGAGTAAGGGGTCTTGGGCGGGAGGTTATTCCGGGGAGCTGTTTTTT
CDR3aa: CAWSKGSWAGGYSGELFF

abundance: NA
v_gene: TRBV6-1
len: 16
d_gene: TRBD2
j_gene: TRBJ2-7
CDR3nt: TGTGCCAGCAGTGTATCGGGACTAGCGGCCATTTACGAGCAGTACTTC
CDR3aa: CASSVSGLAAIYEQYF

abundance: NA
v_gene: TRBV28
len: 15
d_gene: TRBD2
j_gene: TRBJ2-7
CDR3nt: TGTGCCAGCAGACCTTATGCTAGCGGAGCCTACGAGCAGTACTTC
CDR3aa: CASRPYASGAYEQYF

abundance: NA
v_gene: TRBV11-2
len: 14
d_gene: NA
j_gene: TRBJ1-3
CDR3nt: TGTGCCAGCAGCTTTATTGGGAGTGGAAACACCATATATTTT
CDR3aa: CASSFIGSGNTIYF

abundance: NA
v_gene: TRBV5-1
len: 14
d_gene: TRBD2
j_gene: TRBJ2-2
CDR3nt: TGCGCCAGCAGCTGGTCCGGGGGGACCGGGGAGCTGTTTTTT
CDR3aa: CASSWSGGTGELFF

abundance: NA
v_gene: TRBV18
len: 14
d_gene: TRBD1
j_gene: TRBJ2-7
CDR3nt: TGTGCCAGCTCACAACAGGGGGCACCTTACGAGCAGTACTTC
CDR3aa: CASSQQGAPYEQYF

abundance: few
v_gene: TRBV7-3
len: 13
d_gene: NA
j_gene: TRBJ2-7
CDR3nt: TGTGCCAGCAGCCCCTATCCTTACAGCGAGCAGTACTTC
CDR3aa: CASSPYPYSEQYF

abundance: NA
v_gene: TRBV5-1
len: 15
d_gene: TRBD1
j_gene: TRBJ2-2
CDR3nt: TGCGCCAGCAGTTCCGGGACAGCGAACACCGGGGAGCTGTTTTTT
CDR3aa: CASSSGTANTGELFF

abundance: NA
v_gene: TRBV5-1
len: 16
d_gene: NA
j_gene: TRBJ1-5
CDR3nt: TGCGCCAGCAGCAACCGGACAGAGTATAGCAATCAGCCCCAGCATTTT
CDR3aa: CASSNRTEYSNQPQHF

abundance: NA
v_gene: TRBV2
len: 14
d_gene: NA
j_gene: TRBJ1-5
CDR3nt: TGTGCCAGCAGTCATGACAGGCTAAATCAGCCCCAGCATTTT
CDR3aa: CASSHDRLNQPQHF

abundance: NA
v_gene: TRBV2
len: 15
d_gene: TRBD2
j_gene: TRBJ2-2
CDR3nt: TGTGCCAGCAGTGCTAGCGGAGTCAACACCGGGGAGCTGTTTTTT
CDR3aa: CASSASGVNTGELFF

abundance: NA
v_gene: TRBV28
len: 13
d_gene: NA
j_gene: TRBJ2-5
CDR3nt: TGTGCCAGCAGTTCTAGGGTCCAAGAGACCCAGTACTTC
CDR3aa: CASSSRVQETQYF

abundance: once
v_gene: TRBV7-9
len: 12
d_gene: NA
j_gene: TRBJ1-4
CDR3nt: TGTGCCAGCAGCTTAGAAACCGAAAAACTGTTTTTT
CDR3aa: CASSLETEKLFF

abundance: NA
v_gene: TRBV14
len: 16
d_gene: NA
j_gene: TRBJ2-2
CDR3nt: TGTGCCAGCAGCCAACGTCTAGCCGGGAACACCGGGGAGTTGTTTTTT
CDR3aa: CASSQRLAGNTGELFF

abundance: medium-sized
v_gene: TRBV15
len: 16
d_gene: TRBD1
j_gene: TRBJ1-5
CDR3nt: TGTGCCACCAGCAGAGGAGGGACAGGGCGCAATCAGCCCCAGCATTTT
CDR3aa: CATSRGGTGRNQPQHF

abundance: few
v_gene: TRBV9
len: 15
d_gene: TRBD2
j_gene: TRBJ2-1
CDR3nt: TGTGCCAGCAGCGTAGAGGGTAGCGGGAGGGATGAGCAGTTCTTC
CDR3aa: CASSVEGSGRDEQFF

abundance: few
v_gene: TRBV9
len: 15
d_gene: TRBD1
j_gene: TRBJ2-1
CDR3nt: TGTGCCAGCAGCGCCGGACAGGGGTCCTACAATGAGCAGTTCTTC
CDR3aa: CASSAGQGSYNEQFF

abundance: NA
v_gene: TRBV4-2
len: 15
d_gene: NA
j_gene: TRBJ1-6
CDR3nt: TGTGCCAGCAGCCAAGTCGACCTGATAGCGACACCCCTCCACTTT
CDR3aa: CASSQVDLIATPLHF

abundance: NA
v_gene: TRBV28
len: 15
d_gene: NA
j_gene: TRBJ2-7
CDR3nt: TGTGCCAGCAGTCCCGAGGGGATGGGCTCCTACGAGCAGTACTTC
CDR3aa: CASSPEGMGSYEQYF

abundance: NA
v_gene: TRBV7-9
len: 16
d_gene: NA
j_gene: TRBJ1-4
CDR3nt: TGTGCCAGCAGCTTAGCGGGACGACTACAGGGTGAAAAGCTGTTTTTT
CDR3aa: CASSLAGRLQGEKLFF

abundance: NA
v_gene: TRBV4-2
len: 14
d_gene: NA
j_gene: TRBJ2-7
CDR3nt: TGTGCCAGCAGCCAGGGGGGAGCTGGATACGAGCAGTACTTC
CDR3aa: CASSQGGAGYEQYF

abundance: NA
v_gene: TRBV5-1
len: 15
d_gene: TRBD2
j_gene: TRBJ2-7
CDR3nt: TGCGCCAGCAGCTTGGGGCAGGGAGGGGCCTACGAGCAGTACTTC
CDR3aa: CASSLGQGGAYEQYF

abundance: once
v_gene: TRBV27
len: 15
d_gene: NA
j_gene: TRBJ2-6
CDR3nt: TGTGCCAGCAGTTTGAGGCAGACTGGGGCCAACGTCCTGACTTTC
CDR3aa: CASSLRQTGANVLTF

abundance: NA
v_gene: TRBV4-1
len: 15
d_gene: TRBD1
j_gene: TRBJ1-6
CDR3nt: TGCGCCAGCAGCCAAGACAGGGGGCGAGGTTCACCCCTCCACTTT
CDR3aa: CASSQDRGRGSPLHF